Listed below are T cell receptor beta chains from one sample, sequenced in a study of early T cells in non-severe SARS-CoV-2 infection. MiXCR was run by TCRdb on the 5' RACE reads, yielding one entry per CDR3 protein. The sample gives 90,000 to 120,000 distinct CDR3 sequences, 11% of which show up once; about 7.6% is in the top ten. The sample was whole blood. All receptors derive from an adult who was a healthcare worker with PCR-confirmed SARS-CoV-2 infection or an uninfected control (not recorded which). CDR3s include the opening cysteine and the closing phenylalanine or tryptophan. D genes are given only for firm matches. The size of a clone is reported for some rows only, either as once, few or many, or as a class for expanded clones.

V gene	clone size	D gene	J gene	CDR3 protein
TRBV12-3/TRBV12-4	many	NA	TRBJ1-1	CASSSSRDMNTEAFF
TRBV21-1	many	NA	TRBJ2-1	CASSNWGVGNNEQFF
TRBV7-2	NA	NA	TRBJ2-7	CASSLGFRVNEQYF
TRBV20-1	few	NA	TRBJ2-1	CSALAPAGTPNEQFF
TRBV9	many	TRBD2	TRBJ2-1	CASSPPTSGRGEQFF
TRBV29-1	NA	TRBD1	TRBJ2-7	CSVEEMWGQNEQYF
TRBV25-1	many	NA	TRBJ2-5	CASSDRDKETQYF
TRBV7-9	NA	NA	TRBJ2-1	CASSSPKSSYNEQFF
TRBV5-4	NA	NA	TRBJ2-1	CASSFFVLPWNNEQFF
TRBV12-2	NA	NA	TRBJ2-3	CASRLGGRASGRTDTQYF
TRBV20-1	few	NA	TRBJ1-5	CSAGRSGNQPQHF
TRBV25-1	NA	NA	TRBJ2-3	CASSDLSVSTDTQYF
TRBV7-2	NA	NA	TRBJ1-4	CASSSPTETNEKLFF
TRBV2	many	TRBD2	TRBJ2-3	CASSEEVKAGTSDF
TRBV7-9	few	NA	TRBJ2-5	CASAGTSQGPQETQYF
TRBV21-1	NA	NA	TRBJ2-3	CASSKVERAGLTDTQYF
TRBV28	NA	TRBD1	TRBJ2-7	CASSLSATLGQIF
TRBV20-1	many	TRBD2	TRBJ2-7	CSAIGLAGALNPYEQYF
TRBV28	NA	NA	TRBJ2-1	CASSRDSSEQFF
TRBV18	NA	NA	TRBJ1-1	CASSPGPKNTEAFF
TRBV20-1	NA	NA	TRBJ2-7	CSARGPVRLGFYEQYF
TRBV28	many	NA	TRBJ1-1	CASSLYPSTGGDIVGAFF
TRBV7-9	NA	NA	TRBJ1-1	CASSLAPVVEAFF
TRBV7-2	NA	TRBD2	TRBJ2-1	CASSSELAGYNEQFF
TRBV2	many	NA	TRBJ2-7	CASSGEDYEQYF
TRBV3-1	many	TRBD1	TRBJ1-6	CASSHRDRGSPLHF
TRBV10-3	NA	NA	TRBJ1-5	CATNADGNQPQHF
TRBV20-1	many	NA	TRBJ2-5	CSASPQNQETQYF
TRBV4-3	NA	NA	TRBJ2-7	CASSQEQGYLYEQYF
TRBV6-2/TRBV6-3	NA	NA	TRBJ2-1	CASSQRRSRIGQFF
TRBV11-2	many	NA	TRBJ2-7	CASSLSQYRTSTYEQYF
TRBV28	many	NA	TRBJ1-5	CASSPDTNQPQHF
TRBV6-5	few	TRBD1	TRBJ2-4	CASSYSLGTGRYHF
TRBV2	few	NA	TRBJ1-3	CASRNDGATGNTIYF
TRBV6-5	many	NA	TRBJ1-5	CASSPGVGVQPQHF
TRBV7-6	many	TRBD2	TRBJ2-5	CASSPPTSGGQETQYF
TRBV6-5	NA	TRBD2	TRBJ2-1	CASSRTSGGSYNEQFF
TRBV7-8	few	NA	TRBJ2-1	CASSSERITNNEQFF
TRBV30	many	NA	TRBJ1-1	CACGRENTEAFF
TRBV6-2/TRBV6-3	few	NA	TRBJ2-2	CASSHPSYVGELFF
TRBV28	many	NA	TRBJ2-1	CASSLLRGAGNEQFF
TRBV7-9	many	NA	TRBJ1-6	CASSLESGSPLHF
TRBV12-3/TRBV12-4	many	NA	TRBJ2-2	CASSPPFGELFF
TRBV7-9	few	NA	TRBJ2-7	CASSSGTSSYEQYF
TRBV20-1	many	NA	TRBJ1-1	CSARDRDVTEAFF
TRBV27	many	NA	TRBJ2-7	CASSLQASYEQYF
TRBV19	NA	TRBD1	TRBJ1-5	CASRGLEPQHF
TRBV14	NA	NA	TRBJ2-1	CASSHRLGVYNEQFF
TRBV9	NA	TRBD1	TRBJ2-7	CASSGDSRREQYF
TRBV11-2	NA	NA	TRBJ2-1	CASSSRLVIEQFF
TRBV12-3/TRBV12-4	few	NA	TRBJ2-1	CATRQAGVGNEQFF
TRBV15	many	TRBD2	TRBJ2-3	CATSRVGGRGDTQYF
TRBV9	NA	NA	TRBJ1-1	CASTGLDSTEAFF